These 14 T cell receptor beta chains originate from one sample sequenced in a study of control samples from healthy donors and cancer patients. The method was immunoSEQ multiplex PCR; TCRdb's version includes in-frame clones alone and lacks a portion of them. This sample carries about 12,000 clones, approximately 93% of them seen once, and the ten largest clones take more than 20%. Sequencing input: PBMCs. The source of these receptors is a man in his sixties or seventies with head and neck cancer.

The J gene is TRBJ2-6, the V gene TRBV28; D gene uncertain. Trimming left V 8 bases short and J 1 base short, with 3 bases between. The CDR3 has 12 residues. CDR1 and CDR2 from the germline V gene are MDHEN and SYDVKM. Here the CDR3 reads CASGSGANVLTF. The CDR3, as DNA: TGTGCCAGCGGGTCTGGGGCCAACGTCCTGACTTTC.

This chain uses TRBV28 with TRBJ2-1; 8 nucleotides align to TRBD2. CDR1 MDHEN and CDR2 SYDVKM come from the germline V gene. The CDR3 covers 14 residues. V trimming: 6 bases; J trimming: 2 bases; junction bases outside the gene matches: 3. The chain's CDR3 is CASRSGGPYNEQFF. The CDR3 region has the DNA TGTGCCAGCAGATCGGGGGGGCCCTACAATGAGCAGTTCTTC.

The rearrangement links TRBV5-5 to TRBJ2-2; D assignment may be TRBD1 or TRBD2 (5 bases each). Trimming stripped 2 bases from V and 3 bases from J, with 14 bases between. This CDR3 contains 16 residues. Germline CDR1 SGHKS, CDR2 YYEKEE (reference sequence). CDR3 region: CASSLMAVGDTGELFF. The CDR3 bases are TGTGCCAGCAGCTTAATGGCAGTGGGGGACACCGGGGAGCTGTTTTTT.

This chain links TRBV6-5 with TRBJ1-4; 7 bases match TRBD1. The CDR3 totals 15 residues. V was pared by 5 bases and J by 6 bases, with 9 bases of the junction left unmatched. The germline V gene has CDR1 MNHEY and CDR2 SVGAGI. The DNA for the CDR3 is TGTGCCAGCAGTCCCGCGGGACAGATGGATGAAAAACTGTTTTTT. The encoded protein is CASSPAGQMDEKLFF.

The rearrangement joins TRBV7-2 to TRBJ2-1; 10 nucleotides line up with TRBD2. Germline CDR1 and CDR2: SGHTA and FQGNSA. Losses at the gene ends were 5 bases for V and 10 bases for J; bases not matched to a gene: 11. CDR3 length equals 15 residues. CDR3 loop: CASSRGSGGAQEQFF. The CDR3 coding sequence is TGTGCCAGCAGCAGGGGGAGCGGGGGGGCTCAAGAGCAGTTCTTC.

The V gene is TRBV3-1 (or the pseudogene TRBV3-2), the J gene TRBJ2-3, with a weak D call TRBD2 (5 bases). Trimming cost V 5 bases and J 5 bases, with 14 bases left between them. The CDR3 sequence is 14 residues long. CDR1 and CDR2 from the germline V gene are LGHDT and YNNKEL (reference sequence). In nucleotides, the CDR3 is TGTGCCAGCAGCAACCCCCTACTAGTAGATACGCAGTATTTT. Encoded protein: CASSNPLLVDTQYF.

Here the CDR3 reads CASSPGTATETQYF. DNA for the CDR3: TGTGCCAGCTCACCCGGGACAGCTACAGAGACCCAGTACTTC. This chain joins TRBV18 and TRBJ2-5, with TRBD1 matching over 7 bases. Germline V gene data show CDR1 as KGHSH and CDR2 as LQKENI. V was pared by 3 bases and J by 4 bases, with 5 bases of the junction left unmatched. This CDR3 spans 14 amino acids.

This sequence joins TRBV11-2 and TRBJ2-7; no clear D gene. CDR3 length: 14 amino acids. Germline CDR1 SGHAT, CDR2 FQNNGV. The V end lost 0 bases, the J end lost 2 bases, and 8 bases lay between the germline ends. The CDR3 nucleotides read TGTGCCAGCAGCTTAGATCCAGCAACCTACGAGCAGTACTTC. Encoded protein: CASSLDPATYEQYF.

The chain uses TRBV3-1 (or the pseudogene TRBV3-2) and TRBJ1-5; a possible D gene is TRBD1 (6 bases). The germline gives CDR1 LGHDT, CDR2 YNNKEL (reference sequence). The CDR3 totals 14 residues. Trimming stripped 5 bases from V and 0 bases from J, with 8 bases between. The chain's CDR3 is CASSGQPSNQPQHF. Written as DNA, the CDR3 is TGTGCCAGCAGCGGACAGCCTAGCAATCAGCCCCAGCATTTT.

The rearrangement joins TRBV6-5 to TRBJ2-7, with 7 bases matching TRBD2. Germline CDR1 is MNHEY and CDR2 is SVGAGI. The CDR3 sequence is 11 residues long. Unmatched junction bases numbered 2, after V lost 6 bases and J lost 6 bases. The CDR3 here is CASRTSSEQYF. The CDR3 bases are TGTGCCAGCAGGACTAGCTCCGAGCAGTACTTC.

The chain joins TRBV11-2 to TRBJ2-7; D unresolved. With 5 bases removed from V and 0 bases from J, the gap between germline ends came to 5 bases. The CDR3 has 12 amino acids. CDR1 is SGHAT and CDR2 is FQNNGV in the germline V gene. CDR3 nucleotides: TGTGCCAGCAGCGCTATCTCCTACGAGCAGTACTTC. Translated, it gives CASSAISYEQYF.

This chain joins TRBV6-1 and TRBJ1-5, with D perhaps matching TRBD1 (5 bases). The CDR3 is made up of 17 amino acids. Germline CDR1 and CDR2: MNHNS and SASEGT. Trimming pared 4 bases from V and 0 bases from J, leaving 16 bases between. Here the CDR3 reads CASSVQGTIYSNQPQHF. In DNA form, the CDR3 reads TGTGCCAGCAGTGTCCAGGGAACCATCTATAGCAATCAGCCCCAGCATTTT.

This chain links TRBV3-1 (or the pseudogene TRBV3-2) with TRBJ1-1; D gene uncertain. The CDR3 sequence is 12 residues long. V gave up 4 bases and J gave up 1 base, with 4 bases separating them. Germline V gives CDR1 LGHDT, CDR2 YNNKEL (reference sequence). CDR3 coding DNA: TGTGCCAGCAGCCCACAGAACACTGAAGCTTTCTTT. This encodes CASSPQNTEAFF.

This clone showed up just once. This chain links TRBV9 with TRBJ1-1; 9 bases are shared with TRBD1. The J segment lost 5 bases and the V segment lost 1 base, leaving 6 bases of the junction unmatched. Germline V gene data show CDR1 as SGDLS and CDR2 as YYNGEE. The CDR3 is made up of 15 amino acids. The CDR3 sequence: CASSVLGQGHTEAFF. DNA for the CDR3: TGTGCCAGCAGCGTATTGGGACAGGGACATACTGAAGCTTTCTTT. The full variable domain, rest sourced from reference TRBV9 and TRBJ1-1, is DSGVTQTPKHLITATGQRVTLRCSPRSGDLSVYWYQQSLDQGLQFLIQYYNGEERAKGNILERFSAQQFPDLHSELNLSSLELGDSALYFCASSVLGQGHTEAFFGQGTRLTVV.